What follows are 29 T cell receptor beta chains derived from one specimen sequenced in a study of T-cell memory formation after mild COVID-19. TCRdb itself ran the 5' RACE reads through MiXCR, one entry per CDR3 protein. The sample has hundreds of thousands of distinct CDR3 sequences, about a fifth seen once. The sequencing sample was made of PBMCs or a T cell subset sorted from them (not recorded which). The receptor source for this set is an adult woman who had mild COVID-19 (a few samples of this study predate the infection). Cell type and time point are not known.

This rearrangement joins TRBV7-8 to TRBJ1-1; weak D call: TRBD1 (6 bases). The CDR3 consists of 14 residues. Germline V gene data show CDR1 as SGHVS and CDR2 as FQNEAQ. V gave up 1 base and J gave up 4 bases, with 10 bases separating them. Written as DNA, the CDR3 is TGTGCCAGCAGCTTAGTTAAGGGGGGCACTGAAGCTTTCTTT. Its translation: CASSLVKGGTEAFF.

The rearrangement joins TRBV6-1 to TRBJ1-2; TRBD1 matches 7 bases. CDR3 size: 13 residues. V lost 3 bases and J lost 8; bases outside the gene matches: 6. Germline CDR1 MNHNS, CDR2 SASEGT. The CDR3 coding sequence is TGTGCCAGCAGTGACGTCGACAGGGCCGGCTACACCTTC. Its translation: CASSDVDRAGYTF.

The chain has TRBV11-2 and TRBJ2-1; 10 positions match TRBD2. Germline V gives CDR1 SGHAT, CDR2 FQNNGV. V lost 0 bases to trimming and J lost 1 base; unmatched junction nucleotides: 3. The CDR3 has 17 residues. The CDR3 DNA is TGTGCCAGCAGCTTAGATCGGGGACTAGCGTCCTACAATGAGCAGTTCTTC. Its translation is CASSLDRGLASYNEQFF.

This clonotype was counted a few times. J is TRBJ2-2 and V is TRBV7-2; 9 nucleotides align to TRBD2. J was trimmed by 4 bases and V by 1 base; bases with no gene match: 7. This CDR3 region has 17 residues. From germline, CDR1 is SGHTA and CDR2 FQGNSA. This chain's CDR3 is CASSLGPSGEITGELFF. The CDR3 DNA is TGTGCCAGCAGCTTAGGGCCTAGCGGGGAGATCACCGGGGAGCTGTTTTTT.

The genes are TRBV7-2 and TRBJ1-6, with D possibly TRBD1 on 5 matching bases. The V and J ends lost 0 bases and 4 bases respectively, with 10 bases between them. This CDR3 spans 16 amino acids. Germline CDR1 SGHTA, CDR2 FQGNSA. The CDR3 protein is CASSLAGQGYNSPLHF. The DNA of the CDR3 is TGTGCCAGCAGCTTAGCAGGCCAGGGTTATAATTCACCCCTCCACTTT.

This chain connects TRBV7-9 to TRBJ2-5; 11 bases fit TRBD2. This CDR3 is 17 amino acids long. The V segment lost 3 bases and the J segment 3 bases; nucleotides outside the gene matches: 9. Germline CDR1 SEHNR, CDR2 FQNEAQ (reference sequence). CDR3 coding DNA: TGTGCCAGCAGCTTCTTATCGGGACTAGCGGATGAAGAGACCCAGTACTTC. Its protein product is CASSFLSGLADEETQYF.

Many counts were recorded for this clonotype. This chain links TRBV3-1 with TRBJ2-7; D is uncertain. The ends were cut back, 1 base at V and 0 bases at J, with 4 bases in the middle. CDR1 is LGHDT and CDR2 is YNNKEL in the germline V gene (reference sequence). The CDR3 totals 13 residues. The CDR3 spells CASSQVSSYEQYF. The CDR3 nucleotides are TGTGCCAGCAGCCAAGTCTCCTCCTACGAGCAGTACTTC.

This clonotype was seen only a few times. The chain links TRBV6-2 or TRBV6-3 to TRBJ1-2, with D possibly being TRBD1 (5 bases). The CDR3 is 14 amino acids. The germline V gene has CDR1 MNHEY and CDR2 SVGEGT. V lost 6 bases, J lost 2 bases, and 13 bases lay in between. The CDR3 bases are TGTGCCAGCAGGACTATGGGGCAAAACTATGGCTACACCTTC. Its protein is CASRTMGQNYGYTF.

In its sample, this clonotype was seen many times. The rearrangement joins TRBV5-1 to TRBJ1-2; TRBD1 matches at 10 bases. Germline V gene lookup returns CDR1 SGHRS and CDR2 YFSETQ. This CDR3 comprises 17 residues. V was clipped by 0 bases and J by 6 bases; unmatched bases: 11. The CDR3 spells CASSLEPGQGVYDGYTF. The DNA for the CDR3 is TGCGCCAGCAGCTTGGAACCCGGACAGGGGGTTTACGATGGCTACACCTTC.

This rearrangement joins TRBV7-6 to TRBJ2-5, with a weak D call TRBD2 (6 bases). Germline values: CDR1 SGHVS, CDR2 FNYEAQ. The V end lost 3 bases, the J end lost 2 bases, and 13 bases lay between the germline ends. The CDR3 runs 15 residues. The CDR3 nucleotides read TGTGCCAGCAGCTTCGTAGCGGAAGGGCAAGAGACCCAGTACTTC. It codes for CASSFVAEGQETQYF. The variable domain in full, completed from reference TRBV7-6 and TRBJ2-5, reads GAGVSQSPRYKVTKRGQDVALRCDPISGHVSLYWYRQALGQGPEFLTYFNYEAQQDKSGLPNDRFSAERPEGSISTLTIQRTEQRDSAMYRCASSFVAEGQETQYFGPGTRLLVL.

This rearrangement joins TRBV5-5 to TRBJ2-1, with 7 bases aligning to TRBD2. This CDR3 region has 16 residues. V shed 1 base, J shed 2 bases, and the junction held 6 bases outside the gene matches. Per the germline V gene, CDR1 is SGHKS and CDR2 is YYEKEE (reference sequence). The CDR3 loop is CASSLREGRAYNEQFF. In DNA form, the CDR3 reads TGTGCCAGCAGCTTGAGGGAGGGCCGCGCCTACAATGAGCAGTTCTTC.

This chain connects TRBV7-2 to TRBJ2-7; D is uncertain. This CDR3 spans 14 amino acids. CDR1 is SGHTA, CDR2 FQGNSA, per germline. V dropped 4 bases and J dropped 3 bases, with 13 bases sitting between them. The CDR3 reads CASSSGGPGYEQYF. The CDR3, as DNA: TGTGCCAGCAGCTCGGGCGGTCCAGGCTACGAGCAGTACTTC.

Only a few counts were recorded for this clonotype. DNA of the CDR3: TGCGCCAGCAGCCAAGAGTTTGAAGGGAGAAACTATGGCTACACCTTC. Its protein is CASSQEFEGRNYGYTF. The chain carries TRBV4-1 and TRBJ1-2; D ambiguous. Per germline, CDR1 MGHRA and CDR2 YSYEKL. The CDR3 sequence is 16 residues long. V lost 0 bases to trimming and J lost 2 bases, with 13 bases between them.

This clonotype showed up just a few times. The chain combines TRBV21-1 with TRBJ1-1. TRBV21-1 represents a pseudogene. This CDR3 has 14 residues. CDR3 bases: TGTGCCAGCAGCAACGGACTCCTGAACACTGAAGCTTTCTTT. It encodes CASSNGLLNTEAFF.

This chain connects TRBV5-6 to TRBJ2-1; 7 nucleotides match TRBD1. This CDR3 contains 14 residues. With 4 bases clipped from V and 0 bases from J, the junction kept 1 base outside the gene matches. Germline V lookup: CDR1 SGHDT, CDR2 YYEEEE. CDR3 coding DNA: TGTGCCAGCAGCACAGGGGACTCCTACAATGAGCAGTTCTTC. Protein sequence: CASSTGDSYNEQFF. Looking up the rest from reference TRBV5-6 and TRBJ2-1 gives the full variable domain: DAGVTQSPTHLIKTRGQQVTLRCSPKSGHDTVSWYQQALGQGPQFIFQYYEEEERQRGNFPDRFSGHQFPNYSSELNVNALLLGDSALYLCASSTGDSYNEQFFGPGTRLTVL.

The sample holds a few counts of this clonotype. This rearrangement joins TRBV4-1 to TRBJ2-5; 9 bases are a match to TRBD2. V was pared by 1 base and J by 4 bases, with 4 bases of the junction left unmatched. This CDR3 is 15 amino acids long. Per the germline V gene, CDR1 is MGHRA and CDR2 is YSYEKL. The CDR3 sequence is CASSQGYSGGETQYF. The CDR3 DNA is TGCGCCAGCAGCCAAGGTTATAGCGGGGGAGAGACCCAGTACTTC.

This clonotype was counted between two and nine times. This chain links TRBV6-5 with TRBJ2-7; D unresolved. Germline V gives CDR1 MNHEY, CDR2 SVGAGI. There are 15 residues in the CDR3. V lost 1 base and J lost 3, with 13 bases in between. CDR3 in DNA: TGTGCCAGCAGTTACTGGGCAGGCGGCAACTACGAGCAGTACTTC. Translation gives CASSYWAGGNYEQYF.

The chain links TRBV4-2 to TRBJ2-5; possible D gene TRBD2, 6 bases. Trimming cost V 4 bases and J 5 bases, with 26 bases left between them. Germline assignment: CDR1 LGHNA and CDR2 YNFKEQ. The CDR3 is made up of 18 amino acids. The CDR3 here is CASSRRGSVGGPGETQYF. The CDR3 region has the DNA TGTGCCAGCAGCCGAAGAGGGAGCGTAGGAGGGCCGGGTGAGACCCAGTACTTC.

This clonotype was seen a handful of times. The gene calls are TRBV6-5 and TRBJ1-5, with D maybe TRBD1 (6 bases). Trimming shortened V by 2 bases and J by 3 bases, and 8 bases separated the two germline ends. The CDR3 totals 14 residues. Per germline, CDR1 MNHEY and CDR2 SVGAGI. DNA for the CDR3: TGTGCCAGCAGTTACGGACAGTTCAATCAGCCCCAGCATTTT. This translates into CASSYGQFNQPQHF.

The rearrangement uses TRBV29-1 and TRBJ2-1; no definite D call. Germline assignment: CDR1 SQVTM and CDR2 ANQGSEA. The CDR3 totals 15 residues. V lost 5 bases and J 4 bases, leaving 18 bases between the germline ends. CDR3 nucleotides: TGCAGCGTTTTTCCACTCCCGAGTCGATACAATGAGCAGTTCTTC. It yields the protein CSVFPLPSRYNEQFF.

This clonotype was picked up a small number of times. The V call is TRBV27, the J call TRBJ2-3; 16 bases are shared with TRBD2. The V segment lost 5 bases and the J segment 7 bases; nucleotides outside the gene matches: 15. This CDR3 has 19 amino acids. Looked up from germline, CDR1 is MNHEY and CDR2 is SMNVEV (reference sequence). In nucleotides, the CDR3 is TGTGCCAGCAGTCGTGACCCCGGGACTAGCGGGAGGGCCATAAATACGCAGTATTTT. It yields the protein CASSRDPGTSGRAINTQYF.

The gene calls are TRBV7-8 and TRBJ2-3, with a tentative D call TRBD1 (5 bases). CDR1 is SGHVS and CDR2 is FQNEAQ in the germline V gene. V lost 7 bases and J lost 3, with 20 bases in between. This CDR3 has 16 residues. The CDR3 DNA is TGTGCCAGCACCTTGTCCAGGGTGGCGCGGACAGATACGCAGTATTTT. Its protein is CASTLSRVARTDTQYF.

The chain joins TRBV6-5 to TRBJ2-3; 8 bases map to TRBD2. V lost 0 bases, J lost 2 bases, and 10 bases stayed unmatched. The CDR3 covers 18 residues. Germline V gene sequence: CDR1 MNHEY, CDR2 SVGAGI. CDR3 protein: CASSYSSGGRTNTDTQYF. The CDR3 nucleotides read TGTGCCAGCAGTTACTCGTCGGGGGGGCGGACGAACACAGATACGCAGTATTTT.

V gene TRBV4-1 combines with J gene TRBJ2-4; TRBD1 is a possible D gene (6 bases). Germline V gene lookup returns CDR1 MGHRA and CDR2 YSYEKL. V was shortened by 4 bases and J by 6 bases, with 13 bases between the two germline ends. CDR3 length: 14 residues. The CDR3 region is CASSPPRDINIQYF. Here the CDR3 DNA reads TGCGCCAGCAGCCCACCCCGGGACATAAACATTCAGTACTTC.

This clonotype has only a few counts. The rearrangement links TRBV20-1 to TRBJ2-7; 8 bases agree with TRBD1. Germline values: CDR1 DFQATT, CDR2 SNEGSKA (reference sequence). The junction had 6 bases not matched to a gene; V was cut back by 5 bases and J by 0 bases. This CDR3 contains 14 residues. The CDR3 protein is CSAGRDRSSYEQYF. The CDR3 nucleotides are TGCAGTGCTGGCCGGGACAGGAGCTCCTACGAGCAGTACTTC.

The chain is built from TRBV5-6 and TRBJ1-2; 7 nucleotides match TRBD1. The CDR3 loop spans 16 amino acids. Germline loops: CDR1 SGHDT, CDR2 YYEEEE. V shed 3 bases and J 4 bases; nucleotides not matched to a gene: 12. The CDR3 protein is CASSSGTDPNLYGYTF. CDR3 DNA: TGTGCCAGCAGCTCTGGGACAGATCCGAATCTCTATGGCTACACCTTC.

The rearrangement joins TRBV20-1 to TRBJ2-1; 9 bases match TRBD2. Germline CDR1 and CDR2: DFQATT and SNEGSKA (reference sequence). This CDR3 contains 15 residues. With V trimmed by 1 base and J by 7 bases, 8 bases remained unmatched. This chain's CDR3 is CSARALRGGGNEQFF. As DNA, the CDR3 is TGCAGTGCTAGAGCGTTGCGGGGGGGCGGTAATGAGCAGTTCTTC.

In this sample, this clonotype turned up a few times. One base away lies a much larger clone, so this may be a sequencing read error. The genes are TRBV5-1 and TRBJ2-7, with D hard to call. The germline V gene encodes CDR1 SGHRS and CDR2 YFSETQ. CDR3 length: 12 amino acids. V shed 1 base and J shed 3 bases, with 5 bases lying between them. The CDR3 region is CASSLHGYEQYF. In DNA, the CDR3 is TGCGCCAGCAGCTTGCACGGCTACGAGCAGTACTTC.

This clonotype was observed many times. The J gene is TRBJ2-4, the V gene TRBV20-1; TRBD1 or TRBD2 may be the D gene (6 bases each). CDR3 size: 12 residues. V was clipped by 4 bases and J by 6 bases, with 10 bases between them. CDR1 is DFQATT, CDR2 SNEGSKA, per germline (reference sequence). CDR3 sequence reads: CSAKQGGNIQYF. CDR3 DNA sequence: TGCAGTGCTAAACAGGGAGGAAACATTCAGTACTTC.